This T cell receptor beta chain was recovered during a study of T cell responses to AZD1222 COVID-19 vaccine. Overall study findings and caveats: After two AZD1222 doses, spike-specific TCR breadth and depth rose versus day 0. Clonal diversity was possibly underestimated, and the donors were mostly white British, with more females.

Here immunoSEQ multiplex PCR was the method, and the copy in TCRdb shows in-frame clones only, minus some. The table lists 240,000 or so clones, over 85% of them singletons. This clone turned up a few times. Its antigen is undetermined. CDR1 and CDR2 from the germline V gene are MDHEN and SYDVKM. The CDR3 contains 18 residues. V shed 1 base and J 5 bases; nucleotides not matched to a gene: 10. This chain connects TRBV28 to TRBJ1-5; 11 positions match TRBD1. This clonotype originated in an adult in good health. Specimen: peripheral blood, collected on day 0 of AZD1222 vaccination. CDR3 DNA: TGTGCCAGCAGTTTATCCCTCGGATTGGGACAGGGGGATCAGCCCCAGCATTTT. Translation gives CASSLSLGLGQGDQPQHF.